This TCR beta chain appears in the sequencing data of a study of siplizumab effects on memory and regulatory T cells (dated by TCRdb to between 2018 and 2021). For the study in its entirety: The study looked at the effect of siplizumab, an anti-CD2 antibody, on alloreactive T-cell subsets in allogeneic mixed lymphocyte reactions made from human PBMCs. The research as a whole found: The suppressive function of proliferating Tregs from siplizumab cultures was not functionally confirmed. The cumulative frequency of alloreactive sequences traceable to unstimulated CD4+ memory T cells was significantly reduced by siplizumab. Because sequences at frequencies below about 10^-5 were poorly captured, only a minor fraction of alloreactive clones could be mapped back to unstimulated subsets. Unstimulated naive T cells appeared more diverse than memory T cells, and naive cells seemed to contribute substantially to the alloresponse. About 75-95% of proliferating CD4+ or CD8+ clones could not be given a naive or memory phenotype. Among mappable alloreactive CD4+ clones, an average Treg-derived fraction of over 60% was observed with siplizumab, compared with less than 35% in control reactions.

On this clone: Its antigen remains unidentified. No per-base quality is available; no much larger clone lies one base away.

Libraries were made using the immunoSEQ multiplex PCR assay. The deep sequencing platform assayed about 10^5 TCR templates per sample. Genomic DNA extracted from sorted T cells was the material used for TCRbeta CDR3 sequencing. In the source study's methods: The R programming language was used for clonal analysis of TCRbeta CDR3 data. Unstimulated samples were compared with post-reaction CFSE-low samples to define alloreactive CD4+ and CD8+ clones. Alloreactive CD4+ clones were assigned to regulatory or non-regulatory origin by matching sequences to sorted unstimulated Treg and non-Treg repertoires. What TCRdb holds here is the immuneACCESS table cut down to in-frame rearrangements. Part of the clones is not present; checked against another copy, under half of the missing clones reflect an unresolved V gene, and the others are unexplained. The V and J calls and clone size come from that table; D and trimming were worked out from the DNA. Across this sample there are some 100,000 clones, with around 94% seen only once. The ten top clones hold approximately 1.2% of the sample.

TCRbeta CDR3 sequencing was performed on sorted unstimulated T cells and on proliferating T cells recovered from mixed lymphocyte reactions. Fresh whole blood from over 8 HLA-typed healthy donors was used to isolate PBMCs. To map where alloreactive clones came from, CD4+ non-regulatory T cells in the unstimulated state were FACS-sorted. Including the terminal cysteine and phenylalanine, the CDR3 comprises 17 residues. The DNA shown is the 51-base CDR3, in frame from base 1. Germline trimming amounts to 2 bases on V and 5 bases on J, with 14 as the count of junction bases outside the gene matches. From a lookup of the germline V gene, CDR1 and CDR2 are SGHTA and FQGNSA.

The receptor chain draws on TRBV7-2 and TRBJ1-2, with 7 central nucleotides matching TRBD1. This clonotype originated in a human donor in good health. Specimen: non-Treg CD4+ T cells sorted from blood. In the paper's terms, the cell subset or site label means: FACS-sorted unstimulated CD4+ non-regulatory T cells. The CDR3 region has the sequence CASSLPDRAGEGYGYTF. Here is the DNA: TGTGCCAGCAGCTTACCCGACAGGGCCGGTGAGGGGTATGGCTACACCTTC.